The TCR beta chain described here comes from a study of blood T cell repertoires in COVID-19. At the level of the study: The study drew acute and convalescent COVID-19 samples from the United States, Italy and Spain. The analysed material was cDNA or gDNA that came from T cells, B-cell-depleted T cells, or PBMCs.

Under the authors' procedure: Scientists estimated how many nucleated cells there were by amplifying reference gene primers. Profiled with immunoSEQ multiplex PCR; TCRdb holds only in-frame clones, not every one. V and J calls and clone size are those listed in that table; D and trimming were worked out from the DNA. Of some 180,000 clones listed, roughly 80% are singletons. Trimming stripped 0 bases from V and 0 bases from J, with 13 bases between. The CDR3 loop spans 16 amino acids. CDR1 and CDR2 from the germline V gene are SGHKS and YYEKEE (reference sequence). The J gene is TRBJ2-7, the V gene TRBV5-5, with TRBD1 as a possible D gene (6 bases). The sample was peripheral blood. The clonotype originates from a man aged 45 to 65 who had recovered from COVID-19. CDR3 coding DNA: TGTGCCAGCAGCTTGGATGCAGGGGCGAGCTCCTACGAGCAGTACTTC. Its protein product is CASSLDAGASSYEQYF.